This T cell receptor (beta chain) was recovered during a study of blood T cell repertoires in COVID-19. Study context: COVID-19 samples, acute and convalescent, were from the United States, Italy and Spain.

The germline gives CDR1 MGHRA, CDR2 YSYEKL. This CDR3 region has 14 residues. The V and J ends lost 5 bases and 5 bases respectively, with 15 bases between them. Profiling relied on immunoSEQ multiplex PCR, and the TCRdb table lists in-frame clones only, not all of them. The data contain 320,000 or so clones, around 85% of them singletons. Enrolled through a virtual design, the participants were between roughly 18 and 95 years of age and came from around 25 US areas. During the 2 weeks before they entered the study, exposed participants had met someone with a PCR-confirmed or clinician-diagnosed COVID-19 case.

The TCR sequence derives from a woman aged 25 to 45 who had been exposed to COVID-19. The chain has TRBV4-1 and TRBJ1-2; a possible D gene is TRBD1 (6 bases). Sequenced: PBMCs or T cells enriched from blood (not recorded which). DNA for the CDR3: TGCGCCAGCAGCTCACCAGGGGCCTTTTATGGCTACACCTTC. Protein product: CASSSPGAFYGYTF.